This T cell receptor beta chain was recovered during a study of T cells after yellow fever vaccination. TCRdb used MiXCR to reprocess the 5' RACE reads, holding one entry per CDR3 protein. The table shows about 320,000 distinct CDR3 sequences, with approximately 11% occurring only once. This TCR came from a man aged 18-30 years who received the YFV17D yellow fever vaccine. The material was CD4+ T cells sorted from PBMCs, obtained 45 days after the yellow fever booster vaccination.

For the CDR3, the DNA is TGCAGTGCTGTCGAGGGGACTGGCTACACCTTC. Protein product: CSAVEGTGYTF. The chain couples TRBV20-1 to TRBJ1-2, with D maybe TRBD1 (5 bases). The CDR3 consists of 11 residues. V was pared by 5 bases and J by 7 bases, with 11 bases between. The germline CDR1 and CDR2 sequences are DFQATT and SNEGSKA (reference sequence).